This TCR beta chain stems from a study of breast tumors, draining lymph nodes, adjacent tissues. Axillary draining lymph nodes of breast cancer patients supplied the node samples. TCRdb re-called the multiplex PCR reads with MiXCR, one entry per CDR3 protein. The sample has around 130,000 distinct CDR3 sequences; around 20% are singletons. This clonotype came up many times. Its specificity is unknown. Trimming took off 1 base at V and 2 bases at J, with 11 bases between the two ends. The CDR3 contains 15 residues. CDR1 and CDR2 from the germline V gene are LGHDT and YNNKEL (reference sequence). General observations from the study: Tumor and nontumor repertoires were significantly more similar in luminal-like than in basal-like breast cancer.

The receptor was derived from a female donor with breast cancer. Some clones in this sample may be carry-over from other donors' samples. The sequenced sample consisted of axillary lymph node tissue. V and J are TRBV3-1 and TRBJ2-5, with D perhaps TRBD1 or TRBD2 (5 bases each). CDR3 amino acids: CASSQGGIRQETQYF. CDR3 bases: TGTGCCAGCAGCCAAGGGGGGATACGACAAGAGACCCAGTACTTC.